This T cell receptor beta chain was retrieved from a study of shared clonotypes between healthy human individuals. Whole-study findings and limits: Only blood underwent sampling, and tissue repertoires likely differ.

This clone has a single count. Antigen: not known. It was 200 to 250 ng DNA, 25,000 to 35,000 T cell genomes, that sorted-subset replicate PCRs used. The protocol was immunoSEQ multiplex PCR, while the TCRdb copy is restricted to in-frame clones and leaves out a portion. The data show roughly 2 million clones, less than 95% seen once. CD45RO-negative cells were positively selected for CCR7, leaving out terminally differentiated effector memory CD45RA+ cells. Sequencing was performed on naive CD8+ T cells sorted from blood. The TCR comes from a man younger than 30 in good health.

The CDR3 here is CASRGGGLGELGFNEQFF. In DNA, the CDR3 is TGTGCCAGCAGAGGAGGGGGACTAGGAGAGTTGGGGTTCAATGAGCAGTTCTTC. J is TRBJ2-1 and V is TRBV5-6; 8 nucleotides align to TRBD2. The CDR3 covers 18 residues. Germline V gene data show CDR1 as SGHDT and CDR2 as YYEEEE. The V gene end was trimmed by 5 bases and the J gene end by 6 bases; junction bases not matched to a gene: 19.